This TCR beta chain was recorded in a study of blood T cell repertoires in COVID-19. Generated by immunoSEQ multiplex PCR, the TCRdb table keeps only in-frame clones and is missing some. The data contain 90,000 to 120,000 clones, around 89% of them singletons. The CDR3 spans 14 residues. V was cut by 3 bases and J by 1 base, with 9 bases left in between. In germline, CDR1 is SGHTA, CDR2 FQGNSA. This receptor was identified in a middle-aged man with active or convalescent COVID-19. The source material was peripheral blood. This chain joins TRBV7-2 and TRBJ1-1; D possibly corresponds to TRBD1 (5 bases). DNA for the CDR3: TGTGCCAGCAGCTTCCTGACAGCGAACACTGAAGCTTTCTTT. It is translated as CASSFLTANTEAFF. Combining the CDR3 with reference TRBV7-2 and TRBJ1-1 gives the whole variable domain GAGVSQSPSNKVTEKGKDVELRCDPISGHTALYWYRQSLGQGLEFLIYFQGNSAPDKSGLPSDRFSAERTGGSVSTLTIQRTQQEDSAVYLCASSFLTANTEAFFGQGTRLTVV.